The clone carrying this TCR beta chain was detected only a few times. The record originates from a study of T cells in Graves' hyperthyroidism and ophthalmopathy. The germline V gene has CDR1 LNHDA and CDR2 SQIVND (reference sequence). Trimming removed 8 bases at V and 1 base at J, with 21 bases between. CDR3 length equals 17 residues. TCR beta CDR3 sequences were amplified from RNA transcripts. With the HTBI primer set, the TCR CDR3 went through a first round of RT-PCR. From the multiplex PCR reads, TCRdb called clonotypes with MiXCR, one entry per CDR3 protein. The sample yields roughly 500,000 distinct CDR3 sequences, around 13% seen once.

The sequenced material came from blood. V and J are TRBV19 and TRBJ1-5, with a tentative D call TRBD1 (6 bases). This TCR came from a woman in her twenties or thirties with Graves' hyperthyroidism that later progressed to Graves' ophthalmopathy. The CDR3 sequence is CASSTGTPLRSNQPQHF. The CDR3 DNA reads TGTGCCAGTTCCACCGGGACACCACTACGCAGCAATCAGCCCCAGCATTTT.